Presented here are 7 T cell receptor beta chains from one specimen sequenced in a study of shared T cell receptors in the human thymus. Generated by immunoSEQ multiplex PCR, the TCRdb table keeps only in-frame clones and is missing some. Of hundreds of thousands of clones in the sample, 85% to 90% are singletons; the top ten hold approximately 0.01%. The same sample was also studied in work on human thymus T cells.

The specimen was thymocytes. Receptor source: a boy younger than two with a congenital heart defect.

DNA for the CDR3: TGTGCCAGCAGCTTAGTAGGGACTAGCAGCGACGAGCAGTACTTC. Amino acid sequence: CASSLVGTSSDEQYF. This chain links TRBV7-9 with TRBJ2-7; TRBD2 matches at 9 bases. After removal of 1 base from V and 5 bases from J, the junction contained 6 bases not matched to a gene. Germline V CDR1 and CDR2: SEHNR, FQNEAQ (reference sequence). The CDR3 covers 15 residues.

This sequence joins TRBV29-1 and TRBJ2-7, with D perhaps matching TRBD2 (6 bases). V gave up 6 bases and J gave up 1 base, with 10 bases separating them. CDR1 is SQVTM, CDR2 ANQGSEA, per germline. CDR3 length: 12 residues. CDR3: CSVPGRSYEQYF. CDR3 DNA sequence: TGCAGCGTCCCGGGGAGGTCCTACGAGCAGTACTTC.

The chain couples TRBV5-6 to TRBJ1-1; D unresolved. V was pared by 1 base and J by 1 base, with 8 bases between. CDR1 is SGHDT and CDR2 is YYEEEE in the germline V gene. CDR3 length: 14 amino acids. CDR3 in amino acids: CASSLHRQNTEAFF. CDR3 coding DNA: TGTGCCAGCAGCTTGCACAGACAGAACACTGAAGCTTTCTTT.

The CDR3 DNA is TGTGCCAGCAGCCAAGAGGGACAGTCTATTCCGAACACCGGGGAGCTGTTTTTT. Encoded protein: CASSQEGQSIPNTGELFF. The chain has TRBV14 and TRBJ2-2; 7 positions agree with TRBD1. CDR1 and CDR2 from the germline V gene are SGHDN and FVKESK. V lost 0 bases and J lost 0; bases outside the gene matches: 7. CDR3 length: 18 amino acids.

This chain uses TRBV5-4 with TRBJ2-5, with 7 bases identical to TRBD1. In germline, CDR1 is SGHNT, CDR2 YYREEE (reference sequence). CDR3 size: 14 residues. The trim removed 1 base at V and 2 bases at J, leaving 2 bases unmatched. CDR3 residues: CASSLPTGQETQYF. CDR3 DNA sequence: TGTGCCAGCAGCTTGCCGACAGGGCAAGAGACCCAGTACTTC.

The chain joins TRBV11-3 to TRBJ1-2; D is unresolved. CDR3 size: 15 residues. Trimming shortened V by 0 bases and J by 3 bases, and 11 bases separated the two germline ends. Germline loops: CDR1 SGHNT, CDR2 YENEEA. The CDR3 coding sequence is TGTGCCAGCAGCTTAGAAGCCGGGGTGCACTATGGCTACACCTTC. Translation gives CASSLEAGVHYGYTF.

In nucleotides, the CDR3 is TGTGCCAGCAGTCCTAGCGGAGTGACGGATACGCAGTATTTT. Its protein is CASSPSGVTDTQYF. The chain links TRBV28 to TRBJ2-3; TRBD2 agrees at 7 bases. CDR3 size: 14 residues. The V gene end was trimmed by 5 bases and the J gene end by 6 bases; junction bases not matched to a gene: 8. CDR1 and CDR2 from the germline V gene are MDHEN and SYDVKM.